Detailed here is one T cell receptor beta chain. Germline CDR1 is MNHEY and CDR2 is SMNVEV (reference sequence). The J segment lost 6 bases and the V segment lost 1 base, leaving 1 base of the junction unmatched. The CDR3 has 16 residues. This entry is derived from a study of vaccination and CD4 T cells after COVID-19. Study at large: A few convalescent patients were sampled at day 14 and days 161 to 241 post-vaccination.

Time point indicated: late sampling 161 to 241 days after vaccination in three convalescent patients. TCRdb reanalysed the PCR reads using MiXCR and keeps one entry per CDR3 protein. The data show 26,000 or so distinct CDR3 sequences, about 50% seen once. J is TRBJ2-1 and V is TRBV27; 15 bases fit TRBD2. This sequence originates from a human donor who had recovered from COVID-19. Sequencing used CD4+ T cells from blood, obtained about 7 months after SARS-CoV-2 vaccination. This CDR3 reads CASSLLGLAGGNEQFF. The CDR3 DNA follows: TGTGCCAGCAGTTTATTGGGACTAGCGGGGGGCAATGAGCAGTTCTTC.